This T cell receptor (beta chain) originates from a study of CD8 T cells in ankylosing spondylitis. The length of the CDR3 is 14 residues. Losses at the gene ends were 3 bases for V and 3 bases for J; bases not matched to a gene: 1. Per the germline V gene, CDR1 is SGHRS and CDR2 is YFSETQ. General study points: There was reportedly significant enrichment of clones that were disease-linked in matched ankylosing spondylitis synovial fluid. A TCR beta motif made of 7 to 9 highly homologous variants seemed typical of ankylosing spondylitis blood. Before this, some motif variants had been reported in reactive arthritis synovial fluid and blood. Within peripheral blood, clones linked to disease were CD8+ and relatively rare.

It was by quantitative 5'-RACE with molecular barcodes that TCR beta libraries were made. TCRdb reprocessed the 5' RACE reads via MiXCR and lists one record per CDR3 protein. The table includes 300,000 to 400,000 distinct CDR3 sequences, 20% to 25% detected once. This clonotype was observed a few times. Its cognate antigen is unknown. The TCR was taken from a male donor with ankylosing spondylitis. The sample taken for sequencing was blood, either unsorted or a sorted T cell fraction (not recorded which). The chain employs TRBV5-1 and TRBJ2-7; 12 bases match TRBD2. CDR3 region: CASSWTSGVYEQYF. CDR3 sequence (DNA): TGCGCCAGCAGCTGGACTAGCGGGGTCTACGAGCAGTACTTC.